This T cell receptor beta chain was obtained from a study of control samples from healthy donors and cancer patients. Measured with immunoSEQ multiplex PCR; TCRdb has only the in-frame clones, and not every one. The data contain more than 75,000 clones, around 85% of them seen just once; the ten biggest clones take up about 38%. The CDR3 is 15 amino acids. Germline lookup yields CDR1 SGHDN and CDR2 FVKESK. The V gene lost 0 bases and the J gene lost 2 bases, with 11 bases spanning the gap. The chain links TRBV14 to TRBJ2-7; D gene unclear. The source material was PBMCs. The receptor comes from a man between 65 and 79 years old with lung cancer. CDR3 in amino acids: CASSQDTGLTYEQYF. CDR3 sequence (DNA): TGTGCCAGCAGCCAAGATACGGGCCTGACCTACGAGCAGTACTTC.